This T cell receptor (beta chain) originates from a study of OX40 agonist ivuxolimab in advanced cancers. Assay: immunoSEQ multiplex PCR; the TCRdb copy retains only in-frame clones and omits some. The sample holds about 62,000 clones, around 84% seen once. CDR3 length: 17 amino acids. Trimming took 2 bases from V and 5 from J, leaving 20 bases between them. CDR1 is SGHDT, CDR2 YYEEEE, per germline. The chain employs TRBV5-6 and TRBJ1-5; perhaps TRBD1 as D (5 bases). The source is an adult with an advanced solid tumor such as melanoma, head and neck, liver or kidney cancer. Material: CD4+ or CD8+ T cells sorted from blood, obtained in a trial of the OX40 agonist ivuxolimab. CDR3: CASSFTGMRGLHQPQHF. The CDR3 DNA reads as TGTGCCAGCAGCTTCACGGGGATGCGGGGGTTGCATCAGCCCCAGCATTTT.